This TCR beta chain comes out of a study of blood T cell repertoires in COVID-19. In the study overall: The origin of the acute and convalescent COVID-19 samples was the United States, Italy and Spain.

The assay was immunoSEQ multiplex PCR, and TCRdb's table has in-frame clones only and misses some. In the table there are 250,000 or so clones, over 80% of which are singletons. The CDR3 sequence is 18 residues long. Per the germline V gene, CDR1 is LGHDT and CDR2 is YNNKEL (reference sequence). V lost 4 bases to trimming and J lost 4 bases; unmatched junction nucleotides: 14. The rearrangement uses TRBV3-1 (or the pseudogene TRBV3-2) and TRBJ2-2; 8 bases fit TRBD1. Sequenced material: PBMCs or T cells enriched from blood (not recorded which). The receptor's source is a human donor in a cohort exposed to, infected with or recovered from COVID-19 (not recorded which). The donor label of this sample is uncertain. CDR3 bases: TGTGCCAGCAGCCCAGGGTGGGACAGGCGAGAAGGCACCGGGGAGCTGTTTTTT. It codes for CASSPGWDRREGTGELFF.